This entry lists 20 T cell receptor beta chains sequenced from one sample in a study of metastatic and nonmetastatic thyroid tumors. TCRdb re-called the PCR reads via MiXCR. The sample has around 34,000 clones; 20% to 25% are singletons. Thyroid surgery was performed in patients who had received no treatment beforehand. Sample: tumor tissue. The receptors come from a male donor with papillary thyroid cancer or a benign thyroid nodule (not recorded which). Some clones in this sample may be carry-over from other donors' samples.

This clone was picked up one time. The chain links TRBV11-2 to TRBJ1-1; no clear D gene. This CDR3 is 14 amino acids long. The V end was cut by 4 bases, the J end by 7 bases, with 16 bases between. Germline assignment: CDR1 SGHAT and CDR2 FQNNGV. The CDR3, as DNA: TGTGCCAGCAGCTCCGTAGGAGCGAGCGTTGAAGCTTTCTTT. Protein: CASSSVGASVEAFF.

To note about this clone: An end of the junction does not agree with germline; a read error may underlie this. Other DNA sequences in the sample encode the same CDR3. The chain couples TRBV6-2 or TRBV6-3 to TRBJ2-3; no clear D gene. Germline CDR1 is MNHEY and CDR2 is SVGEGT. This CDR3 comprises 16 residues. The CDR3 sequence is CASSSISGGLVDTQYF. As DNA, the CDR3 is TGTGCTAGCAGCTCTATATCGGGTGGTTTAGTGGATACGCAGTATTTT.

The sample holds many counts of this clone. This chain joins TRBV9 and TRBJ2-3, with unresolved D. Germline lookup yields CDR1 SGDLS and CDR2 YYNGEE. CDR3 length: 13 amino acids. V lost 2 bases, J lost 2 bases, and 6 bases lay in between. In DNA form, the CDR3 reads TGTGCCAGCAGCGTGACCATCACAGATACGCAGTATTTT. Translated: CASSVTITDTQYF.

The sample holds a few counts of this clone. The J gene is TRBJ1-1, the V gene TRBV3-1, with TRBD1 matching 7 bases. The V gene end was trimmed by 4 bases and the J gene end by 1 base; junction bases not matched to a gene: 18. The CDR3 consists of 19 residues. The germline CDR1 and CDR2 sequences are LGHDT and YNNKEL (reference sequence). The CDR3 DNA reads TGTGCCAGCAGCCCGACGACACCCGAACAGGGGCGTTGGAACACTGAAGCTTTCTTT. This codes for CASSPTTPEQGRWNTEAFF.

This clone ranks as medium-sized. This chain uses TRBV6-2 or TRBV6-3 with TRBJ2-7, with TRBD2 matching 7 bases. The CDR3 consists of 15 residues. Trimming at V came to 4 bases and at J to 3 bases, leaving 9 bases not matched to a gene. The germline V gene has CDR1 MNHEY and CDR2 SVGEGT. CDR3 protein: CASSFQGGSIYEQYF. DNA of the CDR3: TGTGCCAGCAGTTTCCAAGGCGGGAGCATCTACGAGCAGTACTTC.

This clone showed up many times. This chain joins TRBV28 and TRBJ1-1, with 10 bases that match TRBD1. Germline V lookup: CDR1 MDHEN, CDR2 SYDVKM. V was clipped by 4 bases and J by 5 bases; unmatched bases: 4. The CDR3 is made up of 14 amino acids. CDR3 coding DNA: TGTGCCAGCAGTTGGGGACAGGGGAGGACTGAAGCTTTCTTT. This sequence encodes CASSWGQGRTEAFF.

This clone turned up a few times. A much larger clonotype is one base distant, so this may be a read error. The V and J genes are TRBV29-1 and TRBJ2-5; 7 nucleotides line up with TRBD2. V lost 6 bases to trimming and J lost 5 bases; unmatched junction nucleotides: 6. Looked up from germline, CDR1 is SQVTM and CDR2 is ANQGSEA. The CDR3 totals 12 residues. The CDR3 region has the DNA TGCAGCGTCCCGACTAGCCGTGAGACCCAGTACTTC. Translated: CSVPTSRETQYF.

A note on this clone: A much larger clone differs by one base, so this may be a read error. V and J are TRBV5-6 and TRBJ1-6; D is ambiguous. In germline, CDR1 is SGHDT, CDR2 YYEEEE. CDR3 length equals 12 residues. The CDR3 nucleotides read TGTGCCAGCAGCCAGAAGGGTTCACCCCCCCACTTT. Encoded protein: CASSQKGSPPHF.

At least ten counts were recorded for this clone. This chain joins TRBV4-1 and TRBJ2-4, with 7 bases fitting TRBD1. This CDR3 comprises 15 residues. Per germline, CDR1 MGHRA and CDR2 YSYEKL. V shed 4 bases, J shed 7 bases, and the junction held 10 bases outside the gene matches. CDR3 sequence: CASSPPGQRNNIQYF. CDR3 in DNA: TGCGCCAGCAGCCCGCCGGGACAGAGAAATAACATTCAGTACTTC.

The rearrangement joins TRBV20-1 to TRBJ2-3; D is unclear. There are 14 residues in the CDR3. The V gene lost 1 base and the J gene lost 4 bases, with 12 bases spanning the gap. The germline V gene has CDR1 DFQATT and CDR2 SNEGSKA (reference sequence). CDR3 amino acids: CSARAGVSADTQYF. The CDR3 DNA reads TGCAGTGCTAGAGCTGGTGTGAGCGCAGATACGCAGTATTTT.

This clone has at least ten counts. The V and J genes are TRBV5-4 and TRBJ2-3; D ambiguous. CDR1 SGHNT and CDR2 YYREEE come from the germline V gene (reference sequence). This CDR3 is built from 14 residues. The V and J ends lost 7 bases and 0 bases respectively, with 12 bases between them. In DNA form, the CDR3 reads TGTGCCAGCGCTCGCGACACTAGCACAGATACGCAGTATTTT. Translation gives CASARDTSTDTQYF.

This clone was counted ten times or more. The chain joins TRBV29-1 to TRBJ1-1, with 7 bases matching TRBD1. Trimming removed 5 bases from V and 4 bases from J; junction bases left unmatched: 1. CDR3 size: 11 residues. Germline values: CDR1 SQVTM, CDR2 ANQGSEA. CDR3 sequence reads: CSVQGGTEAFF. The CDR3 region has the DNA TGCAGCGTTCAGGGGGGCACTGAAGCTTTCTTT. The full variable domain, rest sourced from reference TRBV29-1 and TRBJ1-1, is SAVISQKPSRDICQRGTSLTIQCQVDSQVTMMFWYRQQPGQSLTLIATANQGSEATYESGFVIDKFPISRPNLTFSTLTVSNMSPEDSSIYLCSVQGGTEAFFGQGTRLTVV.

This clone was counted at least ten times. The chain combines TRBV5-6 with TRBJ2-5; 8 nucleotides line up with TRBD1. The V and J ends lost 0 bases and 1 base, in that order; junction bases with no gene match: 5. The CDR3 is 16 residues long. The germline CDR1 and CDR2 sequences are SGHDT and YYEEEE. DNA for the CDR3: TGTGCCAGCAGCTTGGGATTGACAGGGGTCCAAGAGACCCAGTACTTC. Its protein is CASSLGLTGVQETQYF.

A word on this clone: A much bigger clone sits one base away, suggesting this may be a read error. This chain connects TRBV4-1 to TRBJ1-5; weak D call: TRBD1 (5 bases). The CDR3 runs to 16 residues. Germline lookup yields CDR1 MGHRA and CDR2 YSYEKL. CDR3 sequence (DNA): TGCGCCAGCAACCAAACCCCCCCGGGGCGCAATCAGCCCCAGCATTTT. Its protein is CASNQTPPGRNQPQHF.

This clone was recorded a few times. The J gene is TRBJ2-1, the V gene TRBV15, with D possibly matching TRBD2 (5 bases). Trimming removed 4 bases from V and 0 bases from J, with 10 bases in between. Germline V gene sequence: CDR1 LNHNV, CDR2 YYDKDF (reference sequence). The CDR3 contains 15 residues. The DNA of the CDR3 is TGTGCCACCAGCAAAGGACGGGACTCCTACAATGAGCAGTTCTTC. It specifies CATSKGRDSYNEQFF.

This clone is termed medium-sized. The V gene is TRBV28, the J gene TRBJ2-7; 9 nucleotides line up with TRBD1. This CDR3 comprises 15 residues. The ends lost 6 bases at V and 4 bases at J; junction bases unmatched: 10. Germline V CDR1 and CDR2: MDHEN, SYDVKM. The CDR3 DNA follows: TGTGCCAGCAGGCTTGGACAGGGGATTCGATACGAGCAGTACTTC. It translates to CASRLGQGIRYEQYF.

This clone was seen many times. Other DNA sequences of this sample code for an identical CDR3. V is TRBV20-1 and J is TRBJ2-1; D gene ambiguous. The CDR3 is made up of 13 amino acids. Trimming removed 3 bases at V and 2 bases at J, with 8 bases between. The germline gives CDR1 DFQATT, CDR2 SNEGSKA (reference sequence). The CDR3 sequence: CSARRNTYNEQFF. For the CDR3, the DNA is TGCAGTGCTAGGCGAAACACCTACAATGAGCAGTTCTTC.

In DNA form, the CDR3 reads TGCGCCAGCAGCCCCAGGGGCCCCTACGAGCAGTACTTC. Translation gives CASSPRGPYEQYF. The V and J genes are TRBV5-1 and TRBJ2-7, with a tentative D call TRBD1 (6 bases). This CDR3 has 13 amino acids. V lost 4 bases and J 2 bases, leaving 10 bases between the germline ends. Germline V gene lookup returns CDR1 SGHRS and CDR2 YFSETQ.

With regard to this clone: Other DNA sequences in this sample translate to the same CDR3. This chain uses TRBV28 with TRBJ2-3; D possibly matches TRBD1 or TRBD2 (5 bases each). With 5 bases removed from V and 6 bases from J, the gap between germline ends came to 21 bases. Germline V lookup: CDR1 MDHEN, CDR2 SYDVKM. The CDR3 length is 16 residues. The DNA for the CDR3 is TGTGCCAGCAGTGGGGGTACAAAGACTAACACGGATACGCAGTATTTT. This translates into CASSGGTKTNTDTQYF.

Details on this clone: A junction boundary mismatches the germline segment, possibly from a read error. The J gene is TRBJ2-7, the V gene TRBV20-1, with a weak D call TRBD2 (6 bases). The V gene's germline CDR1 is DFQATT and CDR2 SNEGSKA (reference sequence). The CDR3 has 18 amino acids. Here the CDR3 reads CSASTSRRAYRSSYEHYF. CDR3 bases: TGCAGTGCTAGCACTAGCAGGAGGGCTTACCGTAGCTCCTACGAGCATTACTTC.